Listed below are T cell receptor beta chains from one sample, sequenced in a study of blood T cell repertoires in COVID-19. Measured with immunoSEQ multiplex PCR; TCRdb has only the in-frame clones, and not every one. The sample consists of 200,000 or so clones, 80% to 90% of them appearing once. The sample was peripheral blood. The receptors originated from a man at least 80 years old with acute or convalescent COVID-19. Both conserved end residues are part of each CDR3. A D gene is named only where the DNA matches it firmly. Size tells how often a clone was seen (once, few, many) or the class of an expanded clone, and some rows leave it out.

clone_size: -; v_call: TRBV7-9; d_call: -; j_call: TRBJ2-7; cdr3_nt: TGTGCCAGCAGCTTAGGGTCGGGGAGCGGGCCCGAGCAGTACTTC; cdr3_aa: CASSLGSGSGPEQYF
clone_size: -; v_call: TRBV24-1; d_call: -; j_call: TRBJ2-2; cdr3_nt: TGTGCCACCAGTGAGGGGGGTTGGGCCACCGGGGAGCTGTTTTTT; cdr3_aa: CATSEGGWATGELFF
clone_size: once; v_call: TRBV28; d_call: -; j_call: TRBJ1-1; cdr3_nt: TGTGCCAGCAGTCCCCCAGGATTCTACACTGAAGCTTTCTTT; cdr3_aa: CASSPPGFYTEAFF
clone_size: -; v_call: TRBV28; d_call: TRBD2; j_call: TRBJ2-7; cdr3_nt: TGTGCCAGCCGCTCCGGGACTAGCGGGAGACGGGCCTCCTACGAGCAGTACTTC; cdr3_aa: CASRSGTSGRRASYEQYF
clone_size: -; v_call: TRBV4-1; d_call: -; j_call: TRBJ2-3; cdr3_nt: TGCGCCAGCAGCCAAGAAATGCGAGCGGCAGACAGCACAGATACGCAGTATTTT; cdr3_aa: CASSQEMRAADSTDTQYF
clone_size: once; v_call: TRBV11-3; d_call: -; j_call: TRBJ1-1; cdr3_nt: TGTGCCAGCAGCTGGGCTATGAACACTGAAGCTTTCTTT; cdr3_aa: CASSWAMNTEAFF
clone_size: -; v_call: TRBV18; d_call: -; j_call: TRBJ2-7; cdr3_nt: TGTGCCAGCTCACCCCGTCCCGCCCAGGGTGTCTTCGAGCAGTACTTC; cdr3_aa: CASSPRPAQGVFEQYF
clone_size: -; v_call: TRBV5-1; d_call: TRBD1; j_call: TRBJ2-2; cdr3_nt: TGCGCCAGCAGCTTGAATGGGAGCGCAGGGGGCACCGGGGAGCTGTTTTTT; cdr3_aa: CASSLNGSAGGTGELFF
clone_size: few; v_call: TRBV10-1; d_call: -; j_call: TRBJ1-4; cdr3_nt: TGCGCCAGCAGTAACCACGGGGGTGAAAAACTGTTTTTT; cdr3_aa: CASSNHGGEKLFF
clone_size: -; v_call: TRBV12-5; d_call: TRBD1; j_call: TRBJ2-5; cdr3_nt: TGTGCTAGTGGGTCAGGGGGTAGGGAGACCCAGTACTTC; cdr3_aa: CASGSGGRETQYF
clone_size: -; v_call: TRBV9; d_call: -; j_call: TRBJ2-1; cdr3_nt: TGTGCCAGCAGCCCCCCCGCGAATGAGCAGTTCTTC; cdr3_aa: CASSPPANEQFF
clone_size: -; v_call: TRBV28; d_call: -; j_call: TRBJ1-3; cdr3_nt: TGTGCCAGCAGTGTTTACGACAGATGGGGAAACACCATATATTTT; cdr3_aa: CASSVYDRWGNTIYF
clone_size: -; v_call: TRBV21-1; d_call: -; j_call: TRBJ2-2; cdr3_nt: TGTGCCAGCAGCACCCATAGCGGGAGGCAGAACACCGGGGAGCTGTTTTTT; cdr3_aa: CASSTHSGRQNTGELFF
clone_size: -; v_call: TRBV5-1; d_call: TRBD2; j_call: TRBJ2-1; cdr3_nt: TGCGCCAGCAGCACATTAGGGACTAGCGGGAGCCCCTACAATGAGCAGTTCTTC; cdr3_aa: CASSTLGTSGSPYNEQFF
clone_size: -; v_call: TRBV30; d_call: TRBD2; j_call: TRBJ2-5; cdr3_nt: TGTGCCTGGAGTGTAGGGACTAGCGGGAGTGGGGAGACCCAGTACTTC; cdr3_aa: CAWSVGTSGSGETQYF
clone_size: -; v_call: TRBV9; d_call: -; j_call: TRBJ2-1; cdr3_nt: TGTGCCAGCAGCCCCCGGGTAGCTTATATTGAGCAGTTCTTC; cdr3_aa: CASSPRVAYIEQFF
clone_size: few; v_call: TRBV14; d_call: TRBD2; j_call: TRBJ2-2; cdr3_nt: TGTGCCAGCACAAAGGGACTAGCGGGAGCCACCGGGGAGCTGTTTTTT; cdr3_aa: CASTKGLAGATGELFF
clone_size: -; v_call: TRBV7-9; d_call: -; j_call: TRBJ1-2; cdr3_nt: TGTGCCAGCAGTAACGAAGGGGCGGTGGGCTACACCTTC; cdr3_aa: CASSNEGAVGYTF
clone_size: -; v_call: TRBV29-1; d_call: TRBD1; j_call: TRBJ2-1; cdr3_nt: TGCAGCGCCCGTCAGGGGGTTAGTGTGTACAATGAGCAGTTCTTC; cdr3_aa: CSARQGVSVYNEQFF
clone_size: -; v_call: TRBV9; d_call: -; j_call: TRBJ2-1; cdr3_nt: TGTGCCAGCAGCGTAGGAGGGTCCTACAATGAGCAGTTCTTC; cdr3_aa: CASSVGGSYNEQFF
clone_size: -; v_call: TRBV7-2; d_call: -; j_call: TRBJ1-5; cdr3_nt: TGTGCCAGCAGCTTAGAGGCAGTCCGGGGCAATCAGCCCCAGCATTTT; cdr3_aa: CASSLEAVRGNQPQHF
clone_size: -; v_call: TRBV21-1; d_call: -; j_call: TRBJ1-4; cdr3_nt: TGTGCCAGCAGCGCCCCCGGCAGGTTCGATGAAAAACTGTTTTTT; cdr3_aa: CASSAPGRFDEKLFF
clone_size: -; v_call: TRBV5-1; d_call: TRBD1; j_call: TRBJ2-1; cdr3_nt: TGCGCCAGCAGCCTGGGACAGGACAATGAGCAGTTCTTC; cdr3_aa: CASSLGQDNEQFF
clone_size: -; v_call: TRBV19; d_call: -; j_call: TRBJ1-1; cdr3_nt: TGTGCCAGTAGCAGACAGGAACTGAACACTGAAGCTTTCTTT; cdr3_aa: CASSRQELNTEAFF